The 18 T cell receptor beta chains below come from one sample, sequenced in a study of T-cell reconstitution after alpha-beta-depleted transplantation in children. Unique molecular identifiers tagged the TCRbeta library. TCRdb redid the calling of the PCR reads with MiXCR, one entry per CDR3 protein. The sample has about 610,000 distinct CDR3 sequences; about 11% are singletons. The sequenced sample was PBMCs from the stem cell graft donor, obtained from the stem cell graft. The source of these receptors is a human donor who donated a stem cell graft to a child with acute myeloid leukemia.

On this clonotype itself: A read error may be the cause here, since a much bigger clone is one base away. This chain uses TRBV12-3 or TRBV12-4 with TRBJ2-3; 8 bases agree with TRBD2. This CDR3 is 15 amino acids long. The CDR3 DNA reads TGTGCCTGCAGTTTATCCGGGAGGGCTTTGGATACGCAGTATTTT. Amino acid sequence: CACSLSGRALDTQYF.

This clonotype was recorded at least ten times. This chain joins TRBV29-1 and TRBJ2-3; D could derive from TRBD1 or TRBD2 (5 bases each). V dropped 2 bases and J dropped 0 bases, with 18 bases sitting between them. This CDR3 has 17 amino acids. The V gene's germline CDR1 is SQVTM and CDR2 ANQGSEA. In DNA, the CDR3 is TGCAGCGTTGAATTTGGGACGGTATTTACTAGCACAGATACGCAGTATTTT. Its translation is CSVEFGTVFTSTDTQYF.

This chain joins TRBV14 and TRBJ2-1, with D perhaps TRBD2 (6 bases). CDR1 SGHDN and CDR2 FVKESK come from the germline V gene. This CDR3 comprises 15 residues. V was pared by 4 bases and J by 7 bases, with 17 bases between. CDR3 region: CASSLNTGSRNEQFF. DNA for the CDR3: TGTGCCAGCAGCCTCAACACCGGGAGCCGGAATGAGCAGTTCTTC. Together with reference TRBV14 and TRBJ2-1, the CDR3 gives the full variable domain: EAGVTQFPSHSVIEKGQTVTLRCDPISGHDNLYWYRRVMGKEIKFLLHFVKESKQDESGMPNNRFLAERTGGTYSTLKVQPAELEDSGVYFCASSLNTGSRNEQFFGPGTRLTVL.

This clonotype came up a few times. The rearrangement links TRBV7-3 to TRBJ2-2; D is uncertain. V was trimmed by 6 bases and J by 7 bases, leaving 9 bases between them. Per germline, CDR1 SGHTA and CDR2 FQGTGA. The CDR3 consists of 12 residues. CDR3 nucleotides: TGTGCCAGCAGTCGTCCCGGCGGGGAGCTGTTTTTT. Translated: CASSRPGGELFF.

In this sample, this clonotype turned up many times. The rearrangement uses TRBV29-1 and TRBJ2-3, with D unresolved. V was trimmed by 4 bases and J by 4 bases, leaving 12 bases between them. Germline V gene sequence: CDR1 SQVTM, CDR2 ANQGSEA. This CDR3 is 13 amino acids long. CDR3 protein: CSVGLTVADTQYF. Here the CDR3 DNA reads TGCAGCGTTGGTCTGACTGTGGCAGATACGCAGTATTTT.

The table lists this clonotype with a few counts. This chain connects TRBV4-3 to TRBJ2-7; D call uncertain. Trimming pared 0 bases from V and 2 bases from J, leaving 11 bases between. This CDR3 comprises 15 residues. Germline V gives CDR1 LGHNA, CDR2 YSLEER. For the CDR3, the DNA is TGCGCCAGCAGCCAAGATAGGCACACCACCTACGAGCAGTACTTC. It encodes CASSQDRHTTYEQYF.

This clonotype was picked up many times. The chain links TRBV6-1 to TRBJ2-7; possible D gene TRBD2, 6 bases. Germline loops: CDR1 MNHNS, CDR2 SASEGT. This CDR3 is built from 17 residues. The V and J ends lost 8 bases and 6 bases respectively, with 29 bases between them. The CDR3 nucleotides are TGTGCCAGCTCCCCGTCTTCAGGCGGGATCATGCCGGGCGAGCAGTACTTC. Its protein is CASSPSSGGIMPGEQYF.

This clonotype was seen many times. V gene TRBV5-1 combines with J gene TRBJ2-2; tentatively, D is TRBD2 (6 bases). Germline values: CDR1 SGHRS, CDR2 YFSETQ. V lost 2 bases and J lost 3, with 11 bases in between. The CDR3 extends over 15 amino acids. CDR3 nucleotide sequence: TGCGCCAGCAGCTTTGGACCGGGGGACACCGGGGAGCTGTTTTTT. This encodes CASSFGPGDTGELFF.

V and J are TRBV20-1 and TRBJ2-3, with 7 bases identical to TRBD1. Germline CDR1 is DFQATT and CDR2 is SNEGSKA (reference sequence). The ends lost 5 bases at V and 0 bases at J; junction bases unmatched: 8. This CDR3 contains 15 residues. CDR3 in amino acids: CSAGDRAISTDTQYF. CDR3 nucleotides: TGCAGTGCTGGCGACAGGGCTATAAGCACAGATACGCAGTATTTT.

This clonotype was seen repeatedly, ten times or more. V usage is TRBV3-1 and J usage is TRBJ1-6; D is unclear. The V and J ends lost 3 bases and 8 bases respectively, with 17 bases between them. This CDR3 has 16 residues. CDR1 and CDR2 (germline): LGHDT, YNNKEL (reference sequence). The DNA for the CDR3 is TGTGCCAGCAGCCAGGCTCAGGACCGCGGGGATTCACCCCTCCACTTT. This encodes CASSQAQDRGDSPLHF.

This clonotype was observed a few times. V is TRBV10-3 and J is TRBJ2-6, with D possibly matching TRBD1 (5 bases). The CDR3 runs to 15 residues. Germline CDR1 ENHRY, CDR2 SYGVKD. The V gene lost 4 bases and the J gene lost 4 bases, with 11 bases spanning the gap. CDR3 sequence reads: CAISAQGGGANVLTF. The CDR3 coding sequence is TGTGCCATCAGTGCCCAGGGTGGCGGGGCCAACGTCCTGACTTTC.

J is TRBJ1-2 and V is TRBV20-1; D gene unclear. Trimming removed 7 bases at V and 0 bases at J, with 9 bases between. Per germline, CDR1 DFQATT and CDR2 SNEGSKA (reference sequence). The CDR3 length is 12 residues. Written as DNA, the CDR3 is TGCAGTGAGGTTACGACTAACTATGGCTACACCTTC. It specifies CSEVTTNYGYTF.

CDR3 protein: CATSRDGRGTYEQYF. CDR3 bases: TGTGCCACCAGCAGAGATGGGAGGGGGACCTACGAGCAGTACTTC. J is TRBJ2-7 and V is TRBV15, with D possibly matching TRBD2 (7 bases). Trimming removed 0 bases from V and 2 bases from J, with 11 bases in between. This CDR3 region has 15 residues. The V gene's germline CDR1 is LNHNV and CDR2 YYDKDF (reference sequence).

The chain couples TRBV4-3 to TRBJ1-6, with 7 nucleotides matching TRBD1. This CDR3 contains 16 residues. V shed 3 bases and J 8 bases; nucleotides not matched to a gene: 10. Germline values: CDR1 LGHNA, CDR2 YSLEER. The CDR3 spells CASSHSRGIMDSPLHF. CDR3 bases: TGCGCCAGCAGCCACAGCAGGGGGATAATGGATTCACCCCTCCACTTT.

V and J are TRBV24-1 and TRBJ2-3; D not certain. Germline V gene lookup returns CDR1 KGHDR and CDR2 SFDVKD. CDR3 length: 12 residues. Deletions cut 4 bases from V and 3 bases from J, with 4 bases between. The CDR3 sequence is CATSERTDTQYF. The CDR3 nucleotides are TGTGCCACCAGTGAAAGAACAGATACGCAGTATTTT.

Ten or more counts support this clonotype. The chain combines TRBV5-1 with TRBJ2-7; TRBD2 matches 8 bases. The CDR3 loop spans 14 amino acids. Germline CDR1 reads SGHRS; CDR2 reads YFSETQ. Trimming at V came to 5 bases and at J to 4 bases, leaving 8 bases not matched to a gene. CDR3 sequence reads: CASSERTSRYEQYF. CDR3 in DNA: TGCGCCAGCAGTGAGAGGACTAGCAGATACGAGCAGTACTTC.

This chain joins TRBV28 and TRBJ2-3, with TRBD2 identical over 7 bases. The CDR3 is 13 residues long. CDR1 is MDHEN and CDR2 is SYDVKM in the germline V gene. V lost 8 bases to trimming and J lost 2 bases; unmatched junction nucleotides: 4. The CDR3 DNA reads TGTGCCAGCCGGGACTACCCCACAGATACGCAGTATTTT. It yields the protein CASRDYPTDTQYF. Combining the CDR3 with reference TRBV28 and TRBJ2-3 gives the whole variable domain DVKVTQSSRYLVKRTGEKVFLECVQDMDHENMFWYRQDPGLGLRLIYFSYDVKMKEKGDIPEGYSVSREKKERFSLILESASTNQTSMYLCASRDYPTDTQYFGPGTRLTVL.

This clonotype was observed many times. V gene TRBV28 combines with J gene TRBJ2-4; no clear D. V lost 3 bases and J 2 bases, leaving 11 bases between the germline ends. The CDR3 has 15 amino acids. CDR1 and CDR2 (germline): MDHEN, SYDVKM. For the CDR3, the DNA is TGTGCCAGCAGTTTGGTTACGGGTTCCAAAAACATTCAGTACTTC. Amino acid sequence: CASSLVTGSKNIQYF.